The clone carrying this T cell receptor beta chain was detected only once. The germline V gene encodes CDR1 LGHNA and CDR2 YNFKEQ. The CDR3 is 16 amino acids. V shed 0 bases and J shed 5 bases, with 15 bases lying between them. The assay was immunoSEQ multiplex PCR, and TCRdb's table has in-frame clones only and misses some. Of tens of thousands of clones listed, nearly 95% are singletons. These data come from a study of T cell changes during pregnancy in multiple sclerosis. The receptor was isolated from a female donor with multiple sclerosis, enrolled in a pregnancy study. This chain uses TRBV4-2 with TRBJ2-3; the D gene is possibly TRBD2 (6 bases). Sequencing used peripheral blood, obtained in the second trimester of pregnancy. CDR3 nucleotides: TGTGCCAGCAGCCAAGAGGCGGGGTTGGGTGGAGATACGCAGTATTTT. It is translated as CASSQEAGLGGDTQYF.